These T cell receptor beta chains were read from a single sample in a study of cytomegalovirus exposure and HLA in healthy donors. Sequencing used immunoSEQ multiplex PCR; TCRdb keeps in-frame clones, though not all of them. The sample shows about 140,000 clones, about 78% of them seen only once. Sample: PBMCs. The receptors stem from a male donor in good health and CMV-seronegative. Each CDR3 is given with its conserved first and last residue. Fields, in order: V gene, clone size, J gene, D gene, CDR3 protein, CDR3 DNA. The D gene is left open where the match is weak. Not every row has a clone size; where given, it reads once, few, many or a size class.

>TRBV19|NA|TRBJ1-2|TRBD1
CASSMETGGGYGYTF
TGTGCCAGTAGTATGGAGACAGGGGGGGGCTATGGCTACACCTTC
>TRBV7-3|NA|TRBJ1-1|NA
CASSLRQNTEAFF
TGTGCCAGCAGCTTAAGACAGAACACTGAAGCTTTCTTT
>TRBV29-1|NA|TRBJ2-2|NA
CSVVGQLNTGELFF
TGCAGCGTTGTGGGGCAGCTGAACACCGGGGAGCTGTTTTTT
>TRBV29-1|few|TRBJ2-7|NA
CSVERQDLWEQYF
TGCAGCGTTGAACGACAGGATCTTTGGGAGCAGTACTTC
>TRBV6-6|NA|TRBJ2-3|TRBD2
CASSYSSGASTDTQYF
TGTGCCAGCAGTTACTCAAGCGGGGCTAGCACAGATACGCAGTATTTT
>TRBV30|NA|TRBJ1-1|TRBD1
CAWRSLRQGHNTEAFF
TGTGCCTGGAGGAGCCTCCGACAGGGACATAACACTGAAGCTTTCTTT
>TRBV7-3|NA|TRBJ2-5|NA
CASSLIGGGVPETQYF
TGTGCCAGCAGCTTAATCGGCGGCGGGGTCCCGGAGACCCAGTACTTC
>TRBV5-6|NA|TRBJ2-2|TRBD1
CASSFGTGVNTGELFF
TGTGCCAGCAGCTTCGGTACAGGGGTTAACACCGGGGAGCTGTTTTTT
>TRBV12-5|NA|TRBJ2-1|TRBD2
CASGLVRWAGADNEQFF
TGTGCTAGTGGTTTGGTCCGTTGGGCGGGAGCCGACAATGAGCAGTTCTTC
>TRBV9|NA|TRBJ1-1|NA
CASSATIGTSEAFF
TGTGCCAGCAGCGCCACCATAGGGACTTCGGAAGCTTTCTTT
>TRBV7-9|NA|TRBJ2-1|TRBD1
CASSLGKGQGYNEQFF
TGTGCCAGCAGCTTAGGGAAGGGACAGGGCTACAATGAGCAGTTCTTC
>TRBV6-6|NA|TRBJ1-1|NA
CASSYRQGRTEAFF
TGTGCCAGCAGTTACCGCCAGGGGCGGACTGAAGCTTTCTTT
>TRBV9|NA|TRBJ2-3|NA
CASSVAASHADTQYF
TGTGCCAGCAGCGTAGCGGCTAGCCACGCAGATACGCAGTATTTT
>TRBV5-6|NA|TRBJ2-7|TRBD2
CASSRKSGGNTYEQYF
TGTGCCAGCAGCCGAAAAAGCGGGGGGAACACCTACGAGCAGTACTTC
>TRBV10-2|NA|TRBJ1-4|NA
CASSELGGRGEKLFF
TGCGCCAGCAGTGAGCTGGGAGGGAGGGGTGAAAAACTGTTTTTT
>TRBV30|NA|TRBJ1-2|TRBD1
CAWSAPRTGAYGYTF
TGTGCCTGGAGTGCCCCGCGGACAGGCGCCTATGGCTACACCTTC
>TRBV19|NA|TRBJ1-5|NA
CASSIRDRMYQPQHF
TGTGCCAGTAGTATAAGAGACAGGATGTATCAGCCCCAGCATTTT
>TRBV5-4|NA|TRBJ1-5|TRBD1
CASILSPGQGKTSNQPQHF
TGTGCCAGCATTCTCAGCCCGGGACAGGGGAAAACAAGCAATCAGCCCCAGCATTTT
>TRBV9|once|TRBJ2-7|TRBD2
CASSSREGDPYEQYF
TGTGCCAGCAGCTCGCGGGAGGGTGACCCCTACGAGCAGTACTTC
>TRBV27|NA|TRBJ1-4|NA
CASRLGRENEKLFF
TGTGCCAGCAGATTAGGGCGGGAGAATGAAAAACTGTTTTTT
>TRBV27|NA|TRBJ1-4|NA
CASRAANEKLFF
TGTGCCAGCAGGGCTGCTAATGAAAAACTGTTTTTT
>TRBV7-7|NA|TRBJ1-5|NA
CASSRTVGQPQHF
TGTGCTAGCAGCCGGACAGTCGGTCAGCCCCAGCATTTT
>TRBV7-2|NA|TRBJ1-4|NA
CASSLRQSFEKLFF
TGTGCCAGCAGCTTACGACAGTCCTTTGAAAAACTGTTTTTT
>TRBV4-1|few|TRBJ2-7|NA
CASSHLTGDTSYEQYF
TGCGCCAGCAGCCATCTCACAGGCGATACCTCCTACGAGCAGTACTTC
>TRBV19|few|TRBJ1-4|TRBD1
CASSAVGGTAMEKLFF
TGTGCCAGTAGTGCGGTCGGAGGGACAGCTATGGAAAAACTGTTTTTT
>TRBV5-1|NA|TRBJ2-3|NA
CASSLAPSGDTQYF
TGCGCCAGCAGCTTGGCCCCTTCGGGAGATACGCAGTATTTT
>TRBV4-1|NA|TRBJ2-1|NA
CASSQAGAYNEQFF
TGCGCCAGCAGCCAAGCGGGAGCGTACAATGAGCAGTTCTTC
>TRBV7-2|NA|TRBJ2-7|TRBD2
CASGKTGLAGGEQYF
TGTGCCAGCGGCAAAACGGGACTAGCGGGAGGCGAGCAGTACTTC
>TRBV27|NA|TRBJ1-1|TRBD1
CASSPATGDTEAFF
TGTGCCAGCAGTCCGGCGACAGGGGACACTGAAGCTTTCTTT
>TRBV12-5|once|TRBJ1-4|TRBD1
CASGLASGTGAFGNEKLFF
TGTGCTAGTGGTTTGGCTTCCGGGACAGGGGCTTTTGGTAATGAAAAACTGTTTTTT
>TRBV27|NA|TRBJ1-4|NA
CASSLFRGGGEKLFF
TGTGCCAGCAGTTTATTTCGGGGAGGGGGTGAAAAACTGTTTTTT
>TRBV5-1|NA|TRBJ2-3|TRBD2
CASSSRVAGGGTDTQYF
TGCGCCAGCAGCTCTCGGGTAGCGGGAGGGGGCACAGATACGCAGTATTTT
>TRBV11-3|NA|TRBJ2-7|TRBD1
CASSRAGQGVSYEQYF
TGTGCCAGCAGCCGAGCAGGACAGGGGGTTTCCTACGAGCAGTACTTC
>TRBV30|NA|TRBJ1-2|NA
CAYGSNYGYTF
TGTGCCTACGGGTCTAACTATGGCTACACCTTC
>TRBV5-1|once|TRBJ2-7|TRBD1
CASRKTGFDEQYF
TGCGCCAGCAGGAAGACAGGGTTCGACGAGCAGTACTTC
>TRBV12-5|NA|TRBJ1-4|NA
CASGSPRDPQVNEKLFF
TGTGCTAGTGGTTCTCCCCGAGATCCGCAAGTAAATGAAAAACTGTTTTTT
>TRBV4-2|NA|TRBJ2-3|NA
CASSQDGQGQTDTQYF
TGTGCCAGCAGCCAAGACGGGCAGGGCCAGACAGATACGCAGTATTTT
>TRBV6-5|NA|TRBJ2-7|TRBD1
CASSLTPTGGEQYF
TGTGCCAGCAGCCTGACCCCAACAGGGGGCGAGCAGTACTTC
>TRBV30|NA|TRBJ2-7|TRBD1
CAWTPDRTREQYF
TGTGCCTGGACCCCGGACAGGACGAGAGAGCAGTACTTC
>TRBV19|NA|TRBJ1-5|TRBD1
CASTTNGQASQPQHF
TGTGCCAGTACTACGAATGGACAGGCTTCCCAGCCCCAGCATTTT
>TRBV6-4|NA|TRBJ2-1|TRBD2
CASSQLAGGNEQFF
TGTGCCAGCAGTCAACTAGCGGGGGGGAATGAGCAGTTCTTC
>TRBV10-2|few|TRBJ2-7|TRBD1
CASSEENRGTYEQYF
TGCGCCAGCAGTGAAGAGAACAGGGGGACCTACGAGCAGTACTTC
>TRBV27|NA|TRBJ2-1|NA
CASSVRRGYNEQFF
TGTGCCAGCTCGGTCCGCCGGGGCTACAATGAGCAGTTCTTC
>TRBV7-6|NA|TRBJ2-1|TRBD1
CASSLVAGGYNEQFF
TGTGCCAGCAGCTTGGTGGCAGGGGGATACAATGAGCAGTTCTTC
>TRBV5-1|few|TRBJ1-4|TRBD1
CASSLTGDREKLFF
TGCGCCAGCAGCCTCACAGGGGACCGTGAAAAACTGTTTTTT
>TRBV15|NA|TRBJ2-3|NA
CATSRGQGSTDTQYF
TGTGCCACCAGCAGAGGTCAGGGGAGCACAGATACGCAGTATTTT
>TRBV5-1|once|TRBJ2-5|NA
CASTRGGQETQYF
TGCGCCAGCACTCGAGGGGGTCAAGAGACCCAGTACTTC
>TRBV15|NA|TRBJ2-5|TRBD2
CATSRDLAAETQYF
TGTGCCACCAGCAGAGACCTAGCGGCGGAGACCCAGTACTTC
>TRBV29-1|NA|TRBJ2-1|TRBD2
CSVERTSGAYNEQFF
TGCAGCGTTGAAAGGACTAGCGGAGCCTACAATGAGCAGTTCTTC
>TRBV3-1/TRBV3-2|NA|TRBJ2-1|NA
CASSTRVF
TGTGCCAGCAGTACCAGGGTCTTC
>TRBV7-9|NA|TRBJ1-1|TRBD1
CASSLSDRAEAFF
TGTGCCAGCAGCTTATCGGACAGGGCTGAAGCTTTCTTT
>TRBV7-9|few|TRBJ1-1|NA
CASSPGVLTTEAFF
TGTGCCAGCAGTCCAGGGGTATTGACCACTGAAGCTTTCTTT
>TRBV5-1|NA|TRBJ2-7|TRBD2
CASSLGLAGAYEQYF
TGCGCCAGCAGCTTGGGACTAGCGGGAGCGTACGAGCAGTACTTC